These 9 T cell receptor beta chains came from one sample sequenced in a study of blood T cell repertoires in COVID-19. Method: immunoSEQ multiplex PCR; TCRdb's copy keeps in-frame clones and lacks some. This sample yields under 300,000 clones, of which roughly 93% are seen a single time; 2.3% belongs to the top ten. Sequencing input: PBMCs or T cells enriched from blood (not recorded which). The origin of the receptors is a middle-aged woman with acute COVID-19.

The chain recombines TRBV28 with TRBJ1-5, with D possibly matching TRBD1 (6 bases). CDR1 and CDR2 (germline): MDHEN, SYDVKM. V was cut by 6 bases and J by 3 bases, with 15 bases left in between. This CDR3 region has 15 residues. The CDR3 nucleotides are TGTGCCAGCAGCTACGGGGGGCTAAACAATCAGCCCCAGCATTTT. This encodes CASSYGGLNNQPQHF.

The chain couples TRBV19 to TRBJ1-2; D gene ambiguous. In germline, CDR1 is LNHDA, CDR2 SQIVND (reference sequence). Deletions cut 7 bases from V and 2 bases from J, with 17 bases between. CDR3 size: 15 residues. CDR3 in amino acids: CASTDFRGRNYGYTF. The CDR3 DNA is TGTGCCAGTACTGACTTCCGCGGGAGGAACTATGGCTACACCTTC.

The J gene is TRBJ2-1, the V gene TRBV6-1; 9 nucleotides line up with TRBD2. Germline V CDR1 and CDR2: MNHNS, SASEGT. The CDR3 spans 17 residues. Trimming cost V 3 bases and J 3 bases; bases outside gene matches: 9. CDR3 region: CASSDQSGTSRYNEQFF. The CDR3 DNA sequence: TGTGCCAGCAGTGACCAGTCCGGGACTAGCCGCTACAATGAGCAGTTCTTC.

The rearrangement uses TRBV3-1 (or the pseudogene TRBV3-2) and TRBJ2-2, with TRBD2 matching 8 bases. The germline CDR1 and CDR2 sequences are LGHDT and YNNKEL (reference sequence). CDR3 size: 17 residues. The ends lost 4 bases at V and 2 bases at J; junction bases unmatched: 9. CDR3 loop: CASSPQGAGVNTGELFF. CDR3 in DNA: TGTGCCAGCAGCCCACAGGGAGCGGGGGTTAACACCGGGGAGCTGTTTTTT.

The chain uses TRBV11-3 and TRBJ2-1; D may be TRBD1 (6 bases). Deletions cut 4 bases from V and 3 bases from J, with 10 bases between. The CDR3 runs 14 residues. Germline values: CDR1 SGHNT, CDR2 YENEEA. The CDR3 coding sequence is TGTGCCAGCAGCTCCAACAGGGTCTACAATGAGCAGTTCTTC. Protein: CASSSNRVYNEQFF. The full variable domain, rest sourced from reference TRBV11-3 and TRBJ2-1, is EAGVVQSPRYKIIEKKQPVAFWCNPISGHNTLYWYLQNLGQGPELLIRYENEEAVDDSQLPKDRFSAERLKGVDSTLKIQPAELGDSAVYLCASSSNRVYNEQFFGPGTRLTVL.

The chain links TRBV23-1 to TRBJ1-6; unclear D gene. TRBV23-1 is an ORF; its function is uncertain. The V gene lost 3 bases and the J gene lost 7 bases, with 16 bases spanning the gap. This CDR3 has 16 amino acids. CDR3 in DNA: TGCGCCAGCAGTCATCACCTCACACACCCCAATTCACCCCTCCACTTT. This gives the protein CASSHHLTHPNSPLHF.

This clone was observed a handful of times. The chain combines TRBV5-5 with TRBJ2-3; 7 bases map to TRBD1. Germline CDR1 is SGHKS and CDR2 is YYEKEE (reference sequence). The CDR3 runs 15 residues. After removal of 3 bases from V and 4 bases from J, the junction contained 8 bases not matched to a gene. The CDR3 DNA sequence: TGTGCCAGCAGCTCCCGGCGAGGGGGCCCAGATACGCAGTATTTT. Translation: CASSSRRGGPDTQYF.

The chain joins TRBV12-3 or TRBV12-4 to TRBJ1-3; D not certain. The V end lost 5 bases, the J end lost 4 bases, and 6 bases lay between the germline ends. The CDR3 extends over 12 amino acids. The CDR3 loop is CASSLQGNTIYF. CDR3 DNA: TGTGCCAGCAGTCTCCAGGGAAACACCATATATTTT.

V gene TRBV4-1 combines with J gene TRBJ2-7; 9 bases align to TRBD2. This CDR3 comprises 17 residues. Trimming removed 0 bases from V and 1 base from J; junction bases left unmatched: 7. CDR1 and CDR2 (germline): MGHRA, YSYEKL. CDR3 bases: TGCGCCAGCAGCCAAGAATGGGGACTAGCCTATTCCTACGAGCAGTACTTC. The encoded protein is CASSQEWGLAYSYEQYF.